This T cell receptor beta chain was sequenced for a study of T cells after yellow fever vaccination. Background on the study: Low-cell-number fractions underwent preparation using SMART-Seq v4 Ultra Low Input.

Ten or more counts support this clonotype. Its antigen is still unknown. Study results and limitations: In post-booster samples, most primary-vaccination clones reappeared (about 96% CD4, about 90% CD8). Clonotype sharing between CD4 and CD8 compartments was small. Peaking on day 5 versus 15, the secondary response was faster but weaker.

Looked up from germline, CDR1 is SGHVS and CDR2 is FQNEAQ. With V trimmed by 4 bases and J by 5 bases, 9 bases remained unmatched. The CDR3 extends over 16 amino acids. TCRdb itself ran the 5' RACE reads through MiXCR, one entry per CDR3 protein. The table lists 200,000 to 250,000 distinct CDR3 sequences, under 3.5% of them singletons. The starting material was CD4+ T cells sorted from PBMCs, obtained 10 days after the yellow fever booster vaccination. The V gene is TRBV7-8, the J gene TRBJ1-5; TRBD1 agrees at 9 bases. The TCR was taken from a man between 18 and 29 years old who received the YFV17D yellow fever vaccine. CDR3 sequence: CASSYLGQGVDQPQHF. In DNA form, the CDR3 reads TGTGCCAGCAGCTACCTGGGACAGGGTGTGGATCAGCCCCAGCATTTT.